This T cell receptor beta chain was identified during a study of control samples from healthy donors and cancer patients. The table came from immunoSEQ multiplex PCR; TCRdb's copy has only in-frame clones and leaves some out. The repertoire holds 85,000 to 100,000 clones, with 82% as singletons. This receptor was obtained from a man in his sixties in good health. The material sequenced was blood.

The DNA of the CDR3 is TGTGCCAGCAGCCGAAACAGGGGGGTCCGGAACATTCAGTACTTC. Protein product: CASSRNRGVRNIQYF. The gene calls are TRBV6-5 and TRBJ2-4; 8 bases align to TRBD1. Germline V CDR1 and CDR2: MNHEY, SVGAGI. The CDR3 is 15 residues long. Trimming at V came to 6 bases and at J to 7 bases, leaving 11 bases not matched to a gene.